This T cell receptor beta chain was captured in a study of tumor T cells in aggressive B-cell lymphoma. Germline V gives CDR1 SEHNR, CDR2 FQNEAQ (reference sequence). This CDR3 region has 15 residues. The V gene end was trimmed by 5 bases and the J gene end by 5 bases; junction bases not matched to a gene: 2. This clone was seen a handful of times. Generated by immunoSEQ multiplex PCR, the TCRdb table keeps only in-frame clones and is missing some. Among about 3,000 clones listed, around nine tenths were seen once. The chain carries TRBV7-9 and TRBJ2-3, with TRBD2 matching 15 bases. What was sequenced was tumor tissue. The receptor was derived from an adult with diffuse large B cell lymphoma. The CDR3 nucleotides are TGTGCCAGCAGCCTGGGACTAGCGGGAGGAGATACGCAGTATTTT. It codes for CASSLGLAGGDTQYF.